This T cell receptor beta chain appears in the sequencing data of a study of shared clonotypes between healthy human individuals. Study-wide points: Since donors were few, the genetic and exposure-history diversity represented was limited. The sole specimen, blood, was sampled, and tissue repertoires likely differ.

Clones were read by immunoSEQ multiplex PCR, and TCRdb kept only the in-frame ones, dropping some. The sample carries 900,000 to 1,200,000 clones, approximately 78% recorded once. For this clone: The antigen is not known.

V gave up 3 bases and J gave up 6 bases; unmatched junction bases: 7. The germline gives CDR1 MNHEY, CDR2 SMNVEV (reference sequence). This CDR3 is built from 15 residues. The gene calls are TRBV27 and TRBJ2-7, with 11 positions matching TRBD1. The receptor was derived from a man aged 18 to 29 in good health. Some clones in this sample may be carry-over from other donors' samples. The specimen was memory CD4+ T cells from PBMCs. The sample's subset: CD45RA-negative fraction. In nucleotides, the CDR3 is TGTGCCAGCAGTTTCTCTCGGACAGGGGGCTCCGAGCAGTACTTC. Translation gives CASSFSRTGGSEQYF.